This TCR beta chain was obtained from a study of early T cells in non-severe SARS-CoV-2 infection. Study at large: Sequenced material consisted of bulk RNA (from unsorted whole blood), and chains were unpaired.

With 3 bases removed from V and 0 bases from J, the gap between germline ends came to 9 bases. The CDR3 extends over 15 amino acids. Looked up from germline, CDR1 is LGHDT and CDR2 is YNNKEL (reference sequence). This clonotype showed up many times. TCRdb itself ran the 5' RACE reads through MiXCR, one entry per CDR3 protein. This sample carries about 98,000 distinct CDR3 sequences, roughly an eighth of them seen once, and the ten largest clones take 6% to 7.5%. This clonotype originated in an adult who was a healthcare worker with PCR-confirmed SARS-CoV-2 infection or an uninfected control (not recorded which). The sequenced sample was whole blood. The V call is TRBV3-1, the J call TRBJ1-3; D not certain. CDR3 DNA sequence: TGTGCCAGCAGCCAGCCATTCGGCTCTGGAAACACCATATATTTT. The encoded protein is CASSQPFGSGNTIYF.